These 9 T cell receptor beta chains originate from one sample sequenced in a study of cytomegalovirus exposure and HLA in healthy donors. Vbeta (60) and Jbeta (13) primers were used in the PCR. Profiled with immunoSEQ multiplex PCR; TCRdb holds only in-frame clones, not every one. Of over 100,000 clones in the sample, just under 90% are singletons; the top ten hold less than 5.5%. The source material was PBMCs. The receptors were sampled from a woman aged 30 to 39 in good health and CMV-seronegative.

This chain links TRBV5-1 with TRBJ2-6; weak D call: TRBD1 (5 bases). V was shortened by 0 bases and J by 4 bases, with 11 bases between the two germline ends. The CDR3 spans 16 residues. Per germline, CDR1 SGHRS and CDR2 YFSETQ. The CDR3 spells CASSLARASGANVLTF. In nucleotides, the CDR3 is TGCGCCAGCAGCTTGGCCAGGGCGTCGGGGGCCAACGTCCTGACTTTC.

The chain carries TRBV11-2 and TRBJ1-1; TRBD1 agrees at 7 bases. There are 14 residues in the CDR3. After removal of 4 bases from V and 5 bases from J, the junction contained 7 bases not matched to a gene. CDR1 and CDR2 (germline): SGHAT, FQNNGV. The CDR3 bases are TGTGCCAGCAGCTCCTTGACAGGGAGAACTGAAGCTTTCTTT. It specifies CASSSLTGRTEAFF. Variable domain in full (rest from reference TRBV11-2 and TRBJ1-1): EAGVAQSPRYKIIEKRQSVAFWCNPISGHATLYWYQQILGQGPKLLIQFQNNGVVDDSQLPKDRFSAERLKGVDSTLKIQPAKLEDSAVYLCASSSLTGRTEAFFGQGTRLTVV.

V is TRBV14 and J is TRBJ2-7; D not certain. This CDR3 spans 13 amino acids. V lost 4 bases, J lost 2 bases, and 9 bases lay in between. Germline V gene data show CDR1 as SGHDN and CDR2 as FVKESK. This CDR3 reads CASSLRGAYEQYF. As DNA, the CDR3 is TGTGCCAGCAGCCTTAGAGGTGCCTACGAGCAGTACTTC. Based on the CDR3 plus reference TRBV14 and TRBJ2-7, the full variable domain is EAGVTQFPSHSVIEKGQTVTLRCDPISGHDNLYWYRRVMGKEIKFLLHFVKESKQDESGMPNNRFLAERTGGTYSTLKVQPAELEDSGVYFCASSLRGAYEQYFGPGTRLTVT.

This chain uses TRBV6-5 with TRBJ2-7, with 9 bases matching TRBD2. The junction had 2 bases not matched to a gene; V was cut back by 2 bases and J by 3 bases. The CDR3 totals 14 residues. From germline, CDR1 is MNHEY and CDR2 SVGAGI. The CDR3 region is CASSYGGGDYEQYF. Here the CDR3 DNA reads TGTGCCAGCAGTTACGGCGGGGGGGACTACGAGCAGTACTTC.

This chain connects TRBV7-2 to TRBJ1-1; 8 bases match TRBD1. The CDR3 runs 14 residues. The trim removed 6 bases at V and 5 bases at J, leaving 8 bases unmatched. The germline V gene has CDR1 SGHTA and CDR2 FQGNSA. CDR3 sequence: CASSPGTGYTEAFF. In DNA form, the CDR3 reads TGTGCCAGCAGTCCTGGGACAGGTTATACTGAAGCTTTCTTT.

The chain has TRBV28 and TRBJ1-1; 8 bases agree with TRBD1. The CDR3 covers 13 residues. After removal of 10 bases from V and 0 bases from J, the junction contained 4 bases not matched to a gene. Germline V gene sequence: CDR1 MDHEN, CDR2 SYDVKM. This CDR3 reads CATQGAMNTEAFF. CDR3 bases: TGTGCCACCCAGGGGGCCATGAACACTGAAGCTTTCTTT.

This chain links TRBV28 with TRBJ2-7; 11 nucleotides align to TRBD2. Unmatched junction bases numbered 7, after V lost 5 bases and J lost 1 base. This CDR3 has 16 amino acids. CDR1 and CDR2 (germline): MDHEN, SYDVKM. The CDR3 sequence: CASSTQWTSGSYEQYF. The CDR3 DNA reads as TGTGCCAGCAGTACCCAATGGACTAGCGGGTCCTACGAGCAGTACTTC.

This clone was detected once. The chain uses TRBV7-2 and TRBJ2-4; D is possibly TRBD2 (5 bases). The CDR3 consists of 13 residues. V was shortened by 2 bases and J by 11 bases, with 13 bases between the two germline ends. Germline CDR1 reads SGHTA; CDR2 reads FQGNSA. Here the CDR3 reads CASSLSAPRVQYF. In nucleotides, the CDR3 is TGTGCCAGCAGCTTAAGTGCCCCGAGGGTTCAGTACTTC.

The chain links TRBV28 to TRBJ2-1; 10 bases align to TRBD1. Germline V gene data show CDR1 as MDHEN and CDR2 as SYDVKM. CDR3 length: 16 residues. The junction had 7 bases not matched to a gene; V was cut back by 3 bases and J by 5 bases. In DNA, the CDR3 is TGTGCCAGCAGTTTTTTGGGACAGGGGAAGGACAATGAGCAGTTCTTC. Translating gives CASSFLGQGKDNEQFF.